This T cell receptor beta chain originates from a study of cytomegalovirus exposure and HLA in healthy donors (dated by TCRdb to 2016 to 2017). The study in broad terms: The 700 or so repertoires of the first cohort and the 110 or so validation repertoires were produced on the same platform, according to a later analysis. The study aimed to test whether cataloging public T cell receptors could reveal signatures of past pathogen exposure. Along with the approximately 650-subject first cohort, a separate validation cohort of over a hundred different subjects was used. High-throughput TCR immunosequencing, statistical association of individual TCRs with disease status, and machine learning were combined to predict cytomegalovirus infection status. Paper-wide results and their limitations: A later analysis found that TCRs clustered in the first cohort also tended to co-occur in the 120 validation repertoires, with 90% to 95% of cluster scores above 0. Cytomegalovirus status was reported to be diagnosed by the classifier with high specificity and sensitivity in both the original and validation cohorts. Across donors, most TCR sequences were observed very rarely, whereas some public TCRs were present in many individuals. A few of the identified cytomegalovirus-associated TCR beta chains were confirmed in vitro to be specific for cytomegalovirus antigens. In the study, approximately 160 TCR beta chains were listed as associated with cytomegalovirus. A later analysis lacked HLA typing for the validation cohort, so it scored co-occurrence in that cohort across all 110 or so repertoires. It was suggested by the authors that the approach could potentially be generalized to other disease states and immunological phenotypes.

The donors belonged to the validation cohort of about 120 subjects, which was separate from the approximately 660-subject first cohort. The junction shows trimming of 0 bases on V and 4 bases on J, plus 24 bases between the germline ends. Via the germline V gene, CDR1 is KGHSH and CDR2 LQKENI. From the cysteine through the phenylalanine, the CDR3 covers 19 amino acids. Only the CDR3 DNA stays, 57 bases, in frame from base 1. Library method: the immunoSEQ multiplex PCR assay. As for the authors' bioinformatics: A statistical classification framework was developed to diagnose cytomegalovirus status using the catalog of TCR beta chain sequences. This is the immuneACCESS table as TCRdb keeps it, with only in-frame sequences that have V and J called. A part of the clones is gone; compared with another copy, unresolved V genes explain less than half, and the rest is unexplained. The V and J calls and clone size were taken over from that table, and D and trimming were inferred from the DNA. The table for this sample lists approximately 280,000 clones; 65% to 90% of them were counted only once. The ten most abundant clones make up more than 0.8% of the sample.

In the case of this clone: The specificity of this receptor is unknown. Per-nucleotide qualities are absent, and no much larger clonotype sits a single base away.

This sequence originates from a woman under 30 in good health and CMV-seronegative. Recombination connected TRBV18 to TRBJ1-1; the D gene assignment is ambiguous. Sequencing was performed on PBMCs. The DNA sequence is given as TGTGCCAGCTCACCACCAGAGGGTCGTCTAAACCCGCTAGGCACTGAAGCTTTCTTT. This encodes CASSPPEGRLNPLGTEAFF.